This TCR beta chain emerged from a study of T cells in localized non-small cell lung cancer. Points from the study as a whole: Increased T cell density in blood showed an association with longer overall survival. Heterogeneity is still possible, as just one tumor region was sequenced. Turning up in adjacent lung were a median 57 of the top 100 tumor clones.

The CDR3 spans 13 residues. V shed 5 bases and J shed 0 bases, with 7 bases lying between them. Germline lookup yields CDR1 SGHDN and CDR2 FVKESK. The method was immunoSEQ multiplex PCR; TCRdb's version includes in-frame clones alone and lacks a portion of them. This table holds about 41,000 clones, about 85% found once. In regard to this clone: Its antigen is undetermined.

The chain has TRBV14 and TRBJ2-5, with D maybe TRBD2 (5 bases). Sequenced material: peripheral blood, taken before any cancer treatment. The sequence was obtained from a woman between 18 and 55 years old with stage III lung adenocarcinoma. This CDR3 reads CASSSGYQETQYF. DNA for the CDR3: TGTGCCAGCAGCTCGGGGTACCAAGAGACCCAGTACTTC.